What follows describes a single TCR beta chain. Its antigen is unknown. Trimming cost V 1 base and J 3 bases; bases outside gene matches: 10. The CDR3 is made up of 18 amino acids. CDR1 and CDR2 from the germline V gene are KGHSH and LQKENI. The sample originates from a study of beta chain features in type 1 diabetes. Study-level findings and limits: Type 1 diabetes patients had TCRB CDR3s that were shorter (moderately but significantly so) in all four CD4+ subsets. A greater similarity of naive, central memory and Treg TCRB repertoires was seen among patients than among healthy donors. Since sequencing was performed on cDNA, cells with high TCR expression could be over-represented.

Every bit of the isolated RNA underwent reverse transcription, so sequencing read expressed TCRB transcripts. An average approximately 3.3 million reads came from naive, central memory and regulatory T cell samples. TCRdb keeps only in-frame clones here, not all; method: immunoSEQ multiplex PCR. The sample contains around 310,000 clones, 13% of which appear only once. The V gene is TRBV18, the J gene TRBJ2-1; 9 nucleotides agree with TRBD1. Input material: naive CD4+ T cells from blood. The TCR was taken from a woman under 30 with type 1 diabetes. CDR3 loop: CASSPQTSTGGLYNEQFF. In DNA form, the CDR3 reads TGTGCCAGCTCACCACAAACCTCGACAGGGGGTCTCTACAATGAGCAGTTCTTC.